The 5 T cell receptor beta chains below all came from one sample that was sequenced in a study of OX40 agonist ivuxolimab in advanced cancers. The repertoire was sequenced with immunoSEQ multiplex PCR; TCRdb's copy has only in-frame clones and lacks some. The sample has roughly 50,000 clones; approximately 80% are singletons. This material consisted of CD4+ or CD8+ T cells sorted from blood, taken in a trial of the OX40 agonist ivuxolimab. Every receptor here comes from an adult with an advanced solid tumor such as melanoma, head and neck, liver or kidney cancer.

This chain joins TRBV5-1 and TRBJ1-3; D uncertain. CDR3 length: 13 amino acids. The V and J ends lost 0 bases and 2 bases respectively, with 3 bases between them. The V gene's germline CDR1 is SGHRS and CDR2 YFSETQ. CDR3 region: CASSLGAGNTIYF. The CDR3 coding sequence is TGCGCCAGCAGCTTGGGAGCTGGAAACACCATATATTTT.

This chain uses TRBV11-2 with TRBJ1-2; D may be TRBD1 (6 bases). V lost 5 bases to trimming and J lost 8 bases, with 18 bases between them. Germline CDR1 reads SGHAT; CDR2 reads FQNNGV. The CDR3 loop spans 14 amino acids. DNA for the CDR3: TGTGCCAGCAGCCCGATCAATCAGGGGACGGGCTACACCTTC. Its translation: CASSPINQGTGYTF.

The CDR3 DNA reads as TGTGCCAGCAGTGAAGCCATCTGGACTAGCCGGTACGGCACAGATACGCAGTATTTT. Translating gives CASSEAIWTSRYGTDTQYF. The V call is TRBV2, the J call TRBJ2-3; 8 bases match TRBD2. Per the germline V gene, CDR1 is SNHLY and CDR2 is FYNNEI. Trimming cost V 0 bases and J 1 base; bases outside gene matches: 12. The CDR3 runs 19 residues.

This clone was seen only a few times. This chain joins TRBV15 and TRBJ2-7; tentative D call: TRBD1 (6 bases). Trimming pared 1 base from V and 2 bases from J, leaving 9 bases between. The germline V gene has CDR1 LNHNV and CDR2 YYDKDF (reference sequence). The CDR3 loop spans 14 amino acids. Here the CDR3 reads CATSRVAGAYEQYF. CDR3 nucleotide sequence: TGTGCCACCAGCAGAGTAGCAGGGGCCTACGAGCAGTACTTC.

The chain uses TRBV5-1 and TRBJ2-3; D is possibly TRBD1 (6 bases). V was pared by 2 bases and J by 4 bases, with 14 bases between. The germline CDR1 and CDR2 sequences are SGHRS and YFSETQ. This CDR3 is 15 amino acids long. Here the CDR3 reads CASSFGTTGPDTQYF. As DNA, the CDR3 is TGCGCCAGCAGCTTCGGGACAACGGGCCCAGATACGCAGTATTTT.